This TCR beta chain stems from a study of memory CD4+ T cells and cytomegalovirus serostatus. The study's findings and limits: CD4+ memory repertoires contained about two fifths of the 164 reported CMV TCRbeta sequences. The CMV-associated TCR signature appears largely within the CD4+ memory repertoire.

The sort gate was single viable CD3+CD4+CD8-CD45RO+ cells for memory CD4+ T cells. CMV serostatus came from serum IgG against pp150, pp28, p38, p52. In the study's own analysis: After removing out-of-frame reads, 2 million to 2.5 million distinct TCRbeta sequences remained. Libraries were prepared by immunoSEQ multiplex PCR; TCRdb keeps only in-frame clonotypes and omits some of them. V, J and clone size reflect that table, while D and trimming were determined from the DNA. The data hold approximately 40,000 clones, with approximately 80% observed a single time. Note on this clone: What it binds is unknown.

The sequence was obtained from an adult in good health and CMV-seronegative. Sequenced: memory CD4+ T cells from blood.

CDR3 coding DNA: TGTGCCAGCAGTTCGAGCCCTGGGGCAGGGGGTTATGGGGCTCTCGGAGCTTTCTTT. Its translation is CASSSSPGAGGYGALGAFF. The chain is built from TRBV28 and TRBJ1-1; 7 bases are shared with TRBD1. From germline, CDR1 is MDHEN and CDR2 SYDVKM. Unmatched junction bases numbered 27, after V lost 4 bases and J lost 10 bases. This CDR3 is built from 19 residues.